These 17 T cell receptor beta chains were sequenced from one sample in a study of metastatic and nonmetastatic thyroid tumors. Prior to thyroid surgery, none of the patients had received any treatment. MiXCR reprocessed the PCR reads for TCRdb. The sample holds about 69,000 clones; 11% to 15% are singletons and the top ten take over 6%. Sequencing used blood. These receptors were taken from a male donor with papillary thyroid cancer or a benign thyroid nodule (not recorded which). Some clones in this sample may be carry-over from other donors' samples.

Notes on this clone: At one end, the junction sequence differs from germline, possibly due to a read error. J is TRBJ2-1 and V is TRBV11-2, with 7 bases aligning to TRBD2. In germline, CDR1 is SGHAT, CDR2 FQNNGV. The CDR3 covers 17 residues. The CDR3 DNA is TGTGCCAGCAGCCTATATAGCGGGCCCTATTGCCACAATGATCAGTTCTTC. This codes for CASSLYSGPYCHNDQFF.

V usage is TRBV6-5 and J usage is TRBJ2-1, with 12 positions matching TRBD2. This CDR3 has 18 amino acids. Germline V gene data show CDR1 as MNHEY and CDR2 as SVGAGI. The J segment lost 7 bases and the V segment lost 2 bases, leaving 12 bases of the junction unmatched. The CDR3 sequence is CASSYGTGLAGGSNEQFF. For the CDR3, the DNA is TGTGCCAGCAGTTACGGGACAGGGCTAGCGGGAGGGTCAAATGAGCAGTTCTTC.

This clone came up many times. CDR3: CASSIVGGGYRDTYTEAFF. For the CDR3, the DNA is TGTGCCAGTAGTATAGTGGGAGGGGGCTACCGGGACACCTACACTGAAGCTTTCTTT. The V gene is TRBV19, the J gene TRBJ1-1; 7 nucleotides align to TRBD1. Germline V gene sequence: CDR1 LNHDA, CDR2 SQIVND (reference sequence). V shed 1 base and J 3 bases; nucleotides not matched to a gene: 17. CDR3 length: 19 residues.

This clone was seen repeatedly, ten times or more. V usage is TRBV20-1 and J usage is TRBJ1-5, with D unclear. CDR1 and CDR2 from the germline V gene are DFQATT and SNEGSKA (reference sequence). The V gene lost 3 bases and the J gene lost 2 bases, with 2 bases spanning the gap. The CDR3 is 11 residues long. CDR3 sequence reads: CSASGNQPQHF. In nucleotides, the CDR3 is TGCAGTGCTAGTGGCAATCAGCCCCAGCATTTT.

There are many counts of this clone. The rearrangement links TRBV10-3 to TRBJ2-7, with D perhaps matching TRBD1 (7 bases). Deletions cut 2 bases from V and 1 base from J, with 12 bases between. The germline V gene encodes CDR1 ENHRY and CDR2 SYGVKD. This CDR3 is built from 15 residues. The CDR3 sequence is CAISEDSGGSYEQYF. The CDR3 nucleotides are TGTGCCATCAGTGAGGACTCAGGGGGGTCCTACGAGCAGTACTTC.

This clone was seen only once. The chain carries TRBV11-2 and TRBJ2-7; the match to TRBD2 covers 10 bases. Germline CDR1 and CDR2: SGHAT and FQNNGV. The CDR3 has 17 amino acids. V gave up 5 bases and J gave up 9 bases; unmatched junction bases: 19. CDR3 protein: CASSPQTTSGAAVRQYF. DNA for the CDR3: TGTGCCAGCAGCCCCCAGACAACTAGCGGGGCGGCCGTAAGGCAGTACTTC.

J is TRBJ2-1 and V is TRBV13; D unclear. V lost 6 bases and J lost 6, with 9 bases in between. The CDR3 loop spans 12 amino acids. Per germline, CDR1 PRHDT and CDR2 FYEKMQ (reference sequence). The CDR3 coding sequence is TGTGCCAGCAGTTCCAGTGTCAATGAGCAGTTCTTC. It is translated as CASSSSVNEQFF.

This clone was counted a few times. The chain joins TRBV6-1 to TRBJ2-7; D perhaps matches TRBD1 (5 bases). The CDR3 has 16 amino acids. Germline V lookup: CDR1 MNHNS, CDR2 SASEGT. V gave up 6 bases and J gave up 0 bases, with 18 bases separating them. The CDR3 protein is CASRALGRWSSYEQYV. The CDR3 coding sequence is TGTGCCAGCAGGGCATTGGGGCGGTGGAGCTCCTACGAGCAGTACGTC.

Only a few counts were recorded for this clone. A read error may account for a junction end that differs from germline. This chain joins TRBV10-3 and TRBJ1-3, with D possibly being TRBD1 (6 bases). The CDR3 runs 16 residues. CDR1 ENHRY and CDR2 SYGVKD come from the germline V gene. CDR3 in DNA: TGTGCCATCATTGAGTCGACAGGTTTCGCTGGAAACACCATATATTTT. This encodes CAIIESTGFAGNTIYF.

This clone was seen many times. The chain links TRBV4-3 to TRBJ2-1, with 12 bases aligning to TRBD2. Germline CDR1 reads LGHNA; CDR2 reads YSLEER. CDR3 length equals 17 residues. V gave up 3 bases and J gave up 3 bases; unmatched junction bases: 6. The CDR3 DNA reads TGCGCCAGCAGCCACGGGACTAGCGGGTTACTCTACAATGAGCAGTTCTTC. It specifies CASSHGTSGLLYNEQFF.

This clone has a count of ten or more. V gene TRBV7-2 combines with J gene TRBJ2-3, with 10 nucleotides matching TRBD2. The CDR3 is 17 residues long. Germline V gives CDR1 SGHTA, CDR2 FQGNSA. The V and J ends lost 0 bases and 3 bases, in that order; junction bases with no gene match: 6. The CDR3 DNA follows: TGTGCCAGCAGCTTAGCGGCTAGCGGGAGAGGGACAGATACGCAGTATTTT. Protein: CASSLAASGRGTDTQYF.

This clone came up many times. The chain joins TRBV12-3 or TRBV12-4 to TRBJ2-2; D ambiguous. V was trimmed by 2 bases and J by 0 bases, leaving 13 bases between them. The CDR3 length is 17 residues. The CDR3 region has the DNA TGTGCCAGCAGTTTAAGGGCTCGCCTAGCGAACACCGGGGAGCTGTTTTTT. Translating gives CASSLRARLANTGELFF.

In this sample, this clone turned up a few times. The rearrangement joins TRBV6-1 to TRBJ1-6; D possibly corresponds to TRBD1 (6 bases). The CDR3 length is 14 residues. The V end was cut by 6 bases, the J end by 12 bases, with 18 bases between. Looked up from germline, CDR1 is MNHNS and CDR2 is SASEGT. The CDR3 region is CASSPVGGRLPLHF. CDR3 bases: TGTGCCAGCAGCCCCGTAGGGGGTCGGTTACCCCTCCACTTT.

On this clone itself: A much larger clone differs by one base, so this may be a read error. The rearrangement uses TRBV5-6 and TRBJ2-5, with 7 positions matching TRBD1. This CDR3 region has 15 residues. Per the germline V gene, CDR1 is SGHDT and CDR2 is YYEEEE. The CDR3 nucleotides are TGTGCCAGCAGCTTGGGAGCAGGGGGTCGAGAGACCAAGTACTTC. Encoded protein: CASSLGAGGRETKYF.

This clone has a count of ten or more. This rearrangement joins TRBV27 to TRBJ2-5; D remains unclear. The CDR3 is 14 residues long. The V end lost 1 base, the J end lost 2 bases, and 8 bases lay between the germline ends. Germline V gene lookup returns CDR1 MNHEY and CDR2 SMNVEV (reference sequence). This chain's CDR3 is CASSLLGGQETQYF. CDR3 sequence (DNA): TGTGCCAGCAGTTTATTGGGTGGGCAAGAGACCCAGTACTTC.

Ten or more counts support this clone. This chain joins TRBV18 and TRBJ1-1; no clear D gene. This CDR3 comprises 15 residues. V was pared by 5 bases and J by 0 bases, with 13 bases between. Looked up from germline, CDR1 is KGHSH and CDR2 is LQKENI. This chain's CDR3 is CASSSRVQVNTEAFF. The DNA for the CDR3 is TGTGCCAGCTCATCCAGAGTTCAGGTGAACACTGAAGCTTTCTTT.

This clone was found many times. The J gene is TRBJ1-5, the V gene TRBV27, with D hard to call. Germline V gives CDR1 MNHEY, CDR2 SMNVEV (reference sequence). Trimming pared 7 bases from V and 3 bases from J, leaving 10 bases between. CDR3 size: 13 residues. Here the CDR3 reads CASTANPNQPQHF. CDR3 in DNA: TGTGCCAGCACCGCTAACCCCAATCAGCCCCAGCATTTT.